This TCR beta chain derives from a study of metastatic and nonmetastatic thyroid tumors (TCRdb year 2020). Notes on the research overall: The researchers compared repertoires between peripheral blood samples and tumor or nodule tissue samples from patients with malignant or benign thyroid disease. Broader findings and caveats from the paper: In both blood and tumor samples, TCR beta diversity was reported to be significantly higher in malignant tumors than in benign nodules.

The library was produced with PCR. The sequencer was an Illumina HiSeq 4000. The TCR beta-chain CDR3 region of each patient was profiled by high-throughput sequencing. The authors processed their data as follows. CDR3 differences across clinicopathological groups were used to build a classifier for discriminating distant-metastatic papillary thyroid cancer patients. Repertoire diversity was assessed with the Shannon index, and tumor-blood repertoire similarity with the Morisita-Horn index. TCRdb passed the public sequencing reads through fastp at Q25 and MiXCR, retaining productive beta sequences. Clone size and V and J calls follow TCRdb, not the original study. In all, the sample holds about 10,000 clones, and about 20% of those were seen once. Of the sample, roughly 17% is held by the ten largest clones. This clone is a singleton in its sample. Its antigen is not yet known. One base away there is no much larger clone; base qualities are not given. Evidence from a single read is weak.

CDR1 KGHSY and CDR2 FQNENV were looked up in the germline V gene. The CDR3 holds 16 amino acids from the cysteine to the phenylalanine. CDR3 DNA only is kept here, 48 bases in frame from base 1. At the junction V is shortened by 4 bases and J by 7 bases, with 20 bases in between. None of the patients had been given any treatment before thyroid surgery. The study retrospectively analysed patient clinical samples collected from about 2012 to 2019 using T-cell receptor beta sequencing. Sequenced material: adjacent normal tissue. The sequence was obtained from a female donor with papillary thyroid cancer or a benign thyroid nodule (not recorded which). Some clones in this sample may be carry-over from other donors' samples. The chain is made from TRBV16 and TRBJ1-5, with no D gene named confidently. The DNA sequence is as follows: TGTGCCAGCAGCCTCTCCCCCCCGGTGGCTGGGCAGCCCCAGCATTTT. Its translation reads: CASSLSPPVAGQPQHF.